This paragraph reports one TCR beta chain. Its antigen is still unknown. Germline values: CDR1 LNHDA, CDR2 SQIVND (reference sequence). The CDR3 runs to 14 residues. Trimming took 6 bases from V and 1 from J; bases not matched to a gene: 3. The method was immunoSEQ multiplex PCR; TCRdb's version includes in-frame clones alone and lacks a portion of them. The table records 13,000 to 15,000 clones, more than 75% of them present only once. This sample was included in a study of immune evolution from preneoplasia to lung adenocarcinoma. General study findings and limits: Top clone share appeared to fall from AAH through AIS, MIA, adenocarcinoma.

The chain has TRBV19 and TRBJ2-3; TRBD2 agrees at 8 bases. The sequenced sample consisted of FFPE minimally invasive lung adenocarcinoma tissue. This receptor was identified in a person between 60 and 79 years old with lung adenocarcinoma. The CDR3 bases are TGTGCCAGTAGCCCAGCGGGGGGCACAGATACGCAGTATTTT. Translation: CASSPAGGTDTQYF.